The TCR beta chain under discussion was sequenced for a study of blood T cell repertoires in COVID-19. On the study more broadly: In each case, the material was cDNA or gDNA derived from T cells, B-cell-depleted T cells, or PBMCs.

Germline V CDR1 and CDR2: MNHEY, SVGEGT. The CDR3 contains 16 residues. The trim removed 0 bases at V and 8 bases at J, leaving 4 bases unmatched. This clone occurred a few times. As processed by the authors: The authors estimated nucleated cell counts from reference gene primer amplification. The assay was immunoSEQ multiplex PCR, and TCRdb's table has in-frame clones only and misses some. The DNA gave D and trimming, while V, J and clone size come from that table. The sample lists about 150,000 clones, about 80% occurring once. The sample was peripheral blood. The rearrangement uses TRBV6-2 or TRBV6-3 and TRBJ2-1; 13 bases line up with TRBD2. This TCR was recovered from a man in his sixties with acute or convalescent COVID-19. In DNA, the CDR3 is TGTGCCAGCAGTTACTCCGGGACTAGCGGGATCCATGAGCAGTTCTTC. Amino acid sequence: CASSYSGTSGIHEQFF.